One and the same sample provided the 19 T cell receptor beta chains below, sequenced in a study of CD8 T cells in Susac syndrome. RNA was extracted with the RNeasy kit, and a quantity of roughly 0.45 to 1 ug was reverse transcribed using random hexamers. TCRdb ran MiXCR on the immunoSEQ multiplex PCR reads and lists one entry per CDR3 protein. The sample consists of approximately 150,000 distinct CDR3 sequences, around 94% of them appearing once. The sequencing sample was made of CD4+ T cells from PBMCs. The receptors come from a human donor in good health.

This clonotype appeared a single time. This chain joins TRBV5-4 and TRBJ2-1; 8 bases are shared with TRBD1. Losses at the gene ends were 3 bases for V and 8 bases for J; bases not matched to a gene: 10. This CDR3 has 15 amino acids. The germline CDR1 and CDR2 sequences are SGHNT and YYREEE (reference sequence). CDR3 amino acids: CASSSRTGPGDEQFF. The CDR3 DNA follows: TGTGCCAGCAGCTCCAGGACAGGGCCCGGGGATGAGCAGTTCTTC.

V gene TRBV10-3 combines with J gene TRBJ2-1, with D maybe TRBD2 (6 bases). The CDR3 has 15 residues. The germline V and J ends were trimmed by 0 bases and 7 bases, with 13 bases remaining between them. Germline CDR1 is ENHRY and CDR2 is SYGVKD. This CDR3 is CAISESRVEGNEQFF. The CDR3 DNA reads TGTGCCATCAGTGAGTCCCGGGTGGAGGGGAATGAGCAGTTCTTC.

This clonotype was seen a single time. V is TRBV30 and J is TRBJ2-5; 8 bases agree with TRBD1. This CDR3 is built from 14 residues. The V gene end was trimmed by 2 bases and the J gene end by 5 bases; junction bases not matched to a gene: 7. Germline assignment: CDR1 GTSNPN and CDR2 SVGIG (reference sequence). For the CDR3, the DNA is TGTGCCTGGAGTACAGGGGGACCCCTGGAGACCCAGTACTTC. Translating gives CAWSTGGPLETQYF.

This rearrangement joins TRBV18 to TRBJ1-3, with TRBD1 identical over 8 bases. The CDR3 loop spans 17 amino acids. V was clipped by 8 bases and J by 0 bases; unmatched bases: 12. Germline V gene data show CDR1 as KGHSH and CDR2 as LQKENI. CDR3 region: CASHVETGAHSGNTIYF. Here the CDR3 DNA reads TGTGCCAGCCACGTGGAGACAGGGGCTCACTCTGGAAACACCATATATTTT.

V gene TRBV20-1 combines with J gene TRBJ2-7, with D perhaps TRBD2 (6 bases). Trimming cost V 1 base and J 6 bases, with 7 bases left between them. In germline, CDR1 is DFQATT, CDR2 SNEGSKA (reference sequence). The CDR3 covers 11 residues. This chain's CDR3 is CSARAGVEQYF. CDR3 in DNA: TGCAGTGCTAGAGCGGGAGTCGAGCAGTACTTC.

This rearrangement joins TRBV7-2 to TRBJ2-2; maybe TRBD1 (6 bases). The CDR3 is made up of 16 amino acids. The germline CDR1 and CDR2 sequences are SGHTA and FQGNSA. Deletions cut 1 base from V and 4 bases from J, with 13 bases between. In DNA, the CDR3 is TGTGCCAGCAGCTTAGGAGGGGCCAGGGGCACCGGGGAGCTGTTTTTT. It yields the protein CASSLGGARGTGELFF.

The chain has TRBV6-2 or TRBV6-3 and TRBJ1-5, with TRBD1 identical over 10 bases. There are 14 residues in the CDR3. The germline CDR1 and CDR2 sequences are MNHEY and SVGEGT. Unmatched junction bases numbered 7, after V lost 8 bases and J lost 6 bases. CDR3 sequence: CASRRTGGSQPQHF. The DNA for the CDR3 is TGTGCCAGCCGGAGGACAGGGGGTTCTCAGCCCCAGCATTTT.

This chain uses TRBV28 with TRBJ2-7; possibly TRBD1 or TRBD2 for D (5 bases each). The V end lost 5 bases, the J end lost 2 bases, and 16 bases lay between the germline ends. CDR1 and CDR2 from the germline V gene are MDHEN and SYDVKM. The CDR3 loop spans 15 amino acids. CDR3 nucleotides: TGTGCCAGCAGTCCCCCACCAGGGAGTCCCTACGAGCAGTACTTC. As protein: CASSPPPGSPYEQYF.

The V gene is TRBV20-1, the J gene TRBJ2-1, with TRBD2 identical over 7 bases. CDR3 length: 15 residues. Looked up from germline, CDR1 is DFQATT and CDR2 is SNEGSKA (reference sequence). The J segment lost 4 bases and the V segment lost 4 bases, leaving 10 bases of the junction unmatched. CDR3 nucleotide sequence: TGCAGTGCTACCGAACCGGGACTACCTTACAATGAGCAGTTCTTC. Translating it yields CSATEPGLPYNEQFF.

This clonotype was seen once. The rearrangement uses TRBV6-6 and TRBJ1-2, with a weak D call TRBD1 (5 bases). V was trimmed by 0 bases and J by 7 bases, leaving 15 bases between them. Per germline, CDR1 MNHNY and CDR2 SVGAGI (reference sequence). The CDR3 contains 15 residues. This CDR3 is CASSYSGPSSGGYTF. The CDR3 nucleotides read TGTGCCAGCAGTTACTCGGGACCTTCATCGGGTGGCTACACCTTC.

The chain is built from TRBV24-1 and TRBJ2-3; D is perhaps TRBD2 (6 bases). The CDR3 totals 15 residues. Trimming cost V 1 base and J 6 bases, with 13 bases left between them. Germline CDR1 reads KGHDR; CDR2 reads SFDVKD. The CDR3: CATSDFASGRDTQYF. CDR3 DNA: TGTGCCACCAGTGATTTCGCCAGCGGGCGGGATACGCAGTATTTT.

This CDR3 is CAWSPAEEQYF. The CDR3 DNA is TGTGCCTGGAGTCCCGCGGAGGAGCAGTACTTC. This chain connects TRBV30 to TRBJ2-7; D is undetermined. CDR1 GTSNPN and CDR2 SVGIG come from the germline V gene (reference sequence). Trimming removed 2 bases from V and 7 bases from J, with 9 bases in between. This CDR3 spans 11 amino acids. Using reference TRBV30 and TRBJ2-7 for the parts outside the CDR3, the full variable domain is SQTIHQWPATLVQPVGSPLSLECTVEGTSNPNLYWYRQAAGRGLQLLFYSVGIGQISSEVPQNLSASRPQDRQFILSSKKLLLSDSGFYLCAWSPAEEQYFGPGTRLTVT.

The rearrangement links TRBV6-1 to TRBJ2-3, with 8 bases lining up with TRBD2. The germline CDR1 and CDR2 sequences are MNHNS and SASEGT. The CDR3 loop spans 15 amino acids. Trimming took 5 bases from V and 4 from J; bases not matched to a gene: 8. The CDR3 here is CASSPQREIADTQYF. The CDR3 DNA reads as TGTGCCAGCAGTCCCCAGCGGGAGATCGCAGATACGCAGTATTTT.

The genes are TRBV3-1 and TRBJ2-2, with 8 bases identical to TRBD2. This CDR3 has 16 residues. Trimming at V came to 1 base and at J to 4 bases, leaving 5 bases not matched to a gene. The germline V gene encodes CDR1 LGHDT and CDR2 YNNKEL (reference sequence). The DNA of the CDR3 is TGTGCCAGCAGCCAAGGGGTAGCGGGGAGCACCGGGGAGCTGTTTTTT. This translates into CASSQGVAGSTGELFF.

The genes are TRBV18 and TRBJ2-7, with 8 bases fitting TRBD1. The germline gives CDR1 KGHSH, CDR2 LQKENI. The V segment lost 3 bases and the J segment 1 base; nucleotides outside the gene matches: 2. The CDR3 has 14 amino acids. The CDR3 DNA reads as TGTGCCAGCTCACCGCGGGACAGGTCCTACGAGCAGTACTTC. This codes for CASSPRDRSYEQYF.

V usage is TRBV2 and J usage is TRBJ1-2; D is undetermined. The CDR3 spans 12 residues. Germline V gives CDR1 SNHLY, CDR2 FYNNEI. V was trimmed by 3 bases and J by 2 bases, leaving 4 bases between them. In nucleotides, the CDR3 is TGTGCCAGCAGTGAGGGAAACTATGGCTACACCTTC. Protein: CASSEGNYGYTF.

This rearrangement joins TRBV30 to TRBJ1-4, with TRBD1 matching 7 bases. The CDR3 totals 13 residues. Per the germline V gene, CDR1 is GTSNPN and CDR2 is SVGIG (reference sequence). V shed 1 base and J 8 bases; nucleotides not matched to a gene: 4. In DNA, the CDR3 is TGTGCCTGGAGTGCACAGGGGTACGAAAAACTGTTTTTT. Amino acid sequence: CAWSAQGYEKLFF.

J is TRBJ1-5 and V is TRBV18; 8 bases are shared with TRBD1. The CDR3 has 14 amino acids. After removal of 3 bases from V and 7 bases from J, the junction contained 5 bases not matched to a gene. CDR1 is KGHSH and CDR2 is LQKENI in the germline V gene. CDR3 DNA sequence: TGTGCCAGCTCACCCTCAGGGGGCGGGCAGCCCCAGCATTTT. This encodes CASSPSGGGQPQHF. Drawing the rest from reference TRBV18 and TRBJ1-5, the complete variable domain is NAGVMQNPRHLVRRRGQEARLRCSPMKGHSHVYWYRQLPEEGLKFMVYLQKENIIDESGMPKERFSAEFPKEGPSILRIQQVVRGDSAAYFCASSPSGGGQPQHFGDGTRLSIL.

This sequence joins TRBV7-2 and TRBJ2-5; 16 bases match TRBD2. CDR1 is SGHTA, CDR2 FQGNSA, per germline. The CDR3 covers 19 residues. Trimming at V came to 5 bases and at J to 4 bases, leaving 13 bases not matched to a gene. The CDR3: CASSRDGPGLAGGSETQYF. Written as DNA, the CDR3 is TGTGCCAGCAGCCGAGACGGTCCGGGACTAGCGGGAGGGTCAGAGACCCAGTACTTC.